One sample yielded the 32 T cell receptor beta chains listed below, sequenced in a study of shared clonotypes between healthy human individuals. The table came from immunoSEQ multiplex PCR; TCRdb's copy has only in-frame clones and leaves some out. Here the sample spans about 1.1 million clones, around 78% being singletons. The material sequenced was memory CD4+ T cells from PBMCs. Subset denoted: CD45RA-negative fraction. The source is a man in his late teens or twenties in good health. Some clones in this sample may be carry-over from other donors' samples.

This clone was counted between two and nine times. The chain employs TRBV18 and TRBJ1-4; D remains ambiguous. Trimming stripped 4 bases from V and 5 bases from J, with 8 bases between. This CDR3 has 13 residues. Germline lookup yields CDR1 KGHSH and CDR2 LQKENI. The CDR3 DNA reads as TGTGCCAGCTCACTACAAAGCAATGAAAAACTGTTTTTT. This codes for CASSLQSNEKLFF.

Points on this clone: This clone may be a read error of a much larger clone one base away. The gene calls are TRBV28 and TRBJ2-2; D call uncertain. CDR3 length: 19 amino acids. V gave up 8 bases and J gave up 1 base, with 26 bases separating them. Looked up from germline, CDR1 is MDHEN and CDR2 is SYDVKM. The CDR3 bases are TGTGCCAGCTACTGCCGGACGGGTAGGATGGGCGGGAACACCGGGGAGCTGTTTTTT. This gives the protein CASYCRTGRMGGNTGELFF.

The chain has TRBV5-6 and TRBJ1-2; 8 positions agree with TRBD1. V trimming: 2 bases; J trimming: 8 bases; junction bases outside the gene matches: 8. CDR3 length: 14 amino acids. The germline V gene encodes CDR1 SGHDT and CDR2 YYEEEE. CDR3 sequence reads: CASSFPDRVTGYTF. The CDR3, as DNA: TGTGCCAGCAGCTTCCCGGACAGGGTTACCGGCTACACCTTC.

The gene calls are TRBV2 and TRBJ2-7, with 11 bases lining up with TRBD1. The CDR3 loop spans 14 amino acids. Per the germline V gene, CDR1 is SNHLY and CDR2 is FYNNEI. J gave up 6 bases and V 6 bases, and 7 bases lay outside the gene matches. CDR3 nucleotides: TGTGCCAGCAGCGGACAGGGGGCTCGGGGCGAGCAGTACTTC. The encoded protein is CASSGQGARGEQYF.

The CDR3 nucleotides read TGTGCCAGCAGCTTAGGGGACTTGGGGACCCAGTACTTC. It specifies CASSLGDLGTQYF. The chain has TRBV7-2 and TRBJ2-5; possibly TRBD2 for D (6 bases). CDR3 length equals 13 residues. The V end lost 1 base, the J end lost 7 bases, and 10 bases lay between the germline ends. Germline V CDR1 and CDR2: SGHTA, FQGNSA.

The chain employs TRBV5-1 and TRBJ2-2, with D tentatively TRBD1 or TRBD2 (5 bases each). CDR1 is SGHRS and CDR2 is YFSETQ in the germline V gene. The CDR3 totals 16 residues. Trimming left V 6 bases short and J 0 bases short, with 15 bases between. CDR3 sequence reads: CASTIGTVANTGELFF. CDR3 DNA sequence: TGCGCCAGCACAATCGGGACGGTAGCGAACACCGGGGAGCTGTTTTTT.

About this clone: It differs at one base from a far larger clone, so likely a read error. The chain carries TRBV30 and TRBJ2-7, with 7 bases fitting TRBD2. This CDR3 comprises 15 residues. V was clipped by 4 bases and J by 7 bases; unmatched bases: 16. Germline CDR1 and CDR2: GTSNPN and SVGIG (reference sequence). CDR3 residues: CAWTPRTRPGSEQYF. CDR3 nucleotide sequence: TGTGCCTGGACCCCCAGGACTAGGCCCGGTTCGGAGCAGTACTTC.

V is TRBV19 and J is TRBJ2-2; maybe TRBD2 (7 bases). Trimming took 5 bases from V and 3 from J, leaving 16 bases between them. This CDR3 comprises 16 residues. Germline values: CDR1 LNHDA, CDR2 SQIVND (reference sequence). The CDR3 reads CASSPQGRGDTGELFF. In nucleotides, the CDR3 is TGTGCCAGTAGTCCCCAGGGGAGGGGCGACACCGGGGAGCTGTTTTTT.

The V and J genes are TRBV7-8 and TRBJ2-7; possible D gene TRBD1, 6 bases. V was shortened by 5 bases and J by 2 bases, with 16 bases between the two germline ends. CDR1 is SGHVS, CDR2 FQNEAQ, per germline. This CDR3 has 15 residues. Here the CDR3 reads CASSQAGGSPYEQYF. The CDR3 region has the DNA TGTGCCAGCAGCCAGGCTGGGGGCTCCCCCTACGAGCAGTACTTC.

As concerns this clone: Within the sample, other DNA sequences also encode this same CDR3. The CDR3 loop is CASSADDRVGGEQYF. The CDR3 bases are TGTGCCAGCAGCGCGGACGACAGGGTCGGAGGCGAGCAGTACTTC. V and J are TRBV5-4 and TRBJ2-7; 7 bases match TRBD1. CDR1 and CDR2 (germline): SGHNT, YYREEE (reference sequence). The CDR3 is 15 amino acids. With 4 bases clipped from V and 6 bases from J, the junction kept 13 bases outside the gene matches.

This clone has just a few counts. CDR3 amino acids: CASSDQGANVLTF. The CDR3 DNA follows: TGTGCCAGCAGTGATCAAGGGGCCAACGTCCTGACTTTC. This sequence joins TRBV2 and TRBJ2-6, with D unclear. The germline V gene has CDR1 SNHLY and CDR2 FYNNEI. The CDR3 consists of 13 residues. With 3 bases removed from V and 4 bases from J, the gap between germline ends came to 4 bases.

This sequence joins TRBV7-8 and TRBJ2-7; D may be TRBD1 (6 bases). Germline V gene lookup returns CDR1 SGHVS and CDR2 FQNEAQ. V lost 1 base, J lost 9 bases, and 10 bases lay in between. The CDR3 totals 12 residues. The DNA of the CDR3 is TGTGCCAGCAGCTTAGACAGGGCAGGGCAGTACTTC. The encoded protein is CASSLDRAGQYF.

DNA of the CDR3: TGTGCCAGCAGTTTATTCATTCCCGGACAGGGGGGGCACACTGAAGCTTTCTTT. It codes for CASSLFIPGQGGHTEAFF. The V and J genes are TRBV28 and TRBJ1-1; TRBD1 agrees at 10 bases. CDR1 and CDR2 (germline): MDHEN, SYDVKM. The V and J ends lost 1 base and 3 bases, in that order; junction bases with no gene match: 11. CDR3 size: 18 residues.

As to this clone: A much larger clone is a single base away; this may be a read error. The rearrangement links TRBV30 to TRBJ2-5, with D uncertain. V lost 0 bases and J lost 1, with 12 bases in between. The CDR3 spans 15 residues. Germline V gene lookup returns CDR1 GTSNPN and CDR2 SVGIG (reference sequence). This CDR3 reads CAWSVLGYGQETQYF. The CDR3 region has the DNA TGTGCCTGGAGTGTACTCGGATACGGCCAAGAGACCCAGTACTTC.

Worth noting for this clone: This same CDR3 is encoded by further DNA sequences in the sample. This CDR3 reads CASSLEGSNQPQHF. DNA of the CDR3: TGCGCCAGCAGCTTGGAGGGCAGTAATCAGCCCCAGCATTTT. This rearrangement joins TRBV5-1 to TRBJ1-5, with D uncertain. The CDR3 totals 14 residues. The germline V and J ends were trimmed by 0 bases and 4 bases, with 8 bases remaining between them. Germline CDR1 SGHRS, CDR2 YFSETQ.

This clone was seen a handful of times. This chain joins TRBV7-8 and TRBJ2-5, with a possible D match to TRBD2 (5 bases). Germline CDR1 is SGHVS and CDR2 is FQNEAQ. The CDR3 has 16 residues. V dropped 5 bases and J dropped 3 bases, with 19 bases sitting between them. The CDR3 DNA is TGTGCCAGCAGCCGGACTTTCTTAGGAGCCAAAGAGACCCAGTACTTC. Amino acid sequence: CASSRTFLGAKETQYF.

This clone was observed a handful of times. This chain uses TRBV5-6 with TRBJ1-1; a possible D gene is TRBD1 (5 bases). The V and J ends lost 5 bases and 5 bases respectively, with 10 bases between them. Germline-derived CDR1 and CDR2 are SGHDT and YYEEEE. The CDR3 loop spans 12 amino acids. Written as DNA, the CDR3 is TGTGCCAGCAGTCGTGGGGGTACTGAAGCTTTCTTT. Its protein product is CASSRGGTEAFF.

The chain uses TRBV5-1 and TRBJ2-7; 7 bases align to TRBD1. Trimming removed 2 bases from V and 5 bases from J; junction bases left unmatched: 7. The CDR3 has 14 residues. Germline V gene lookup returns CDR1 SGHRS and CDR2 YFSETQ. The CDR3 loop reads CASSFQTGSDEQYF. DNA of the CDR3: TGCGCCAGCAGCTTCCAGACAGGGTCCGACGAGCAGTACTTC.

Concerning this clone itself: The same CDR3 arises from other DNA sequences in this sample as well. The gene calls are TRBV28 and TRBJ2-3; 9 bases line up with TRBD2. With 2 bases clipped from V and 1 base from J, the junction kept 1 base outside the gene matches. Germline V gene data show CDR1 as MDHEN and CDR2 as SYDVKM. The CDR3 spans 15 residues. CDR3 sequence: CASSLGGRGTDTQYF. CDR3 DNA: TGTGCCAGCAGTTTAGGCGGGAGGGGCACAGATACGCAGTATTTT. Filled out from reference TRBV28 and TRBJ2-3, the complete variable domain reads DVKVTQSSRYLVKRTGEKVFLECVQDMDHENMFWYRQDPGLGLRLIYFSYDVKMKEKGDIPEGYSVSREKKERFSLILESASTNQTSMYLCASSLGGRGTDTQYFGPGTRLTVL.

V and J are TRBV13 and TRBJ2-1; tentatively, D is TRBD1 or TRBD2 (5 bases each). The CDR3 totals 15 residues. CDR1 is PRHDT, CDR2 FYEKMQ, per germline (reference sequence). Between the trimmed V and J ends, which lost 5 bases and 5 bases, there was a span of 16 bases. The DNA of the CDR3 is TGTGCCAGCAGCCTCCGGGACGGGCGCCACAATGAGCAGTTCTTC. It encodes CASSLRDGRHNEQFF.

CDR3 protein: CASTPGGSGRDLEYF. The CDR3 region has the DNA TGTGCCAGCACCCCCGGCGGCAGCGGGAGGGACCTGGAGTATTTT. The chain carries TRBV7-9 and TRBJ2-3; 10 bases fit TRBD2. The germline V gene encodes CDR1 SEHNR and CDR2 FQNEAQ (reference sequence). V was pared by 7 bases and J by 13 bases, with 17 bases of the junction left unmatched. The CDR3 totals 15 residues.

The V gene is TRBV4-1, the J gene TRBJ2-5; no clear D. This CDR3 is 15 amino acids long. V shed 3 bases and J shed 1 base, with 12 bases lying between them. CDR1 MGHRA and CDR2 YSYEKL come from the germline V gene. CDR3 protein: CASSQPTKGQETQYF. In nucleotides, the CDR3 is TGCGCCAGCAGCCAGCCGACGAAGGGCCAAGAGACCCAGTACTTC.

The CDR3 coding sequence is TGTGCCAGCAGCTCTGGGACAGGCCTCAACACCGGGGAGCTGTTTTTT. The encoded protein is CASSSGTGLNTGELFF. V and J are TRBV7-6 and TRBJ2-2, with 8 bases lining up with TRBD1. Germline lookup yields CDR1 SGHVS and CDR2 FNYEAQ. Trimming at V came to 4 bases and at J to 2 bases, leaving 6 bases not matched to a gene. This CDR3 has 16 residues.

This chain joins TRBV10-3 and TRBJ1-3; 7 nucleotides line up with TRBD1. The J segment lost 4 bases and the V segment lost 7 bases, leaving 7 bases of the junction unmatched. This CDR3 is 14 amino acids long. Germline CDR1 reads ENHRY; CDR2 reads SYGVKD. The CDR3 DNA sequence: TGTGCCATCAATGGGGGACAGCTGGGAAACACCATATATTTT. Translated: CAINGGQLGNTIYF.

This chain uses TRBV7-2 with TRBJ1-5; 8 nucleotides agree with TRBD1. Trimming removed 4 bases from V and 3 bases from J; junction bases left unmatched: 8. This CDR3 has 16 amino acids. Germline V lookup: CDR1 SGHTA, CDR2 FQGNSA. In DNA form, the CDR3 reads TGTGCCAGCAGCTCGACAGGGGTCGCGAACAATCAGCCCCAGCATTTT. It codes for CASSSTGVANNQPQHF.

The CDR3 protein is CASSVGGSSGNTIYF. As DNA, the CDR3 is TGTGCCAGCAGTGTCGGAGGGTCCTCTGGAAACACCATATATTTT. The chain combines TRBV6-6 with TRBJ1-3; unclear D gene. CDR3 length equals 15 residues. V was clipped by 5 bases and J by 0 bases, with 11 bases between them. Germline loops: CDR1 MNHNY, CDR2 SVGAGI (reference sequence).

This clone was seen more than once but under ten times. Other DNA sequences in this specimen translate into the identical CDR3. V and J are TRBV6-6 and TRBJ2-2; no clear D gene. The V gene's germline CDR1 is MNHNY and CDR2 SVGAGI (reference sequence). The CDR3 has 14 residues. V dropped 8 bases and J dropped 2 bases, with 12 bases sitting between them. CDR3 in DNA: TGTGCCAGCTCCCCCCGCGGCAACACCGGGGAGCTGTTTTTT. The encoded protein is CASSPRGNTGELFF.

The V and J genes are TRBV7-9 and TRBJ2-2, with 9 bases identical to TRBD1. J lost 5 bases, V lost 3 bases, and 10 bases had no gene match. From germline, CDR1 is SEHNR and CDR2 FQNEAQ (reference sequence). The CDR3 has 17 amino acids. CDR3 coding DNA: TGTGCCAGCAGCTTCCCGAGGGGACAGGGATGGACCGGGGAGCTGTTTTTT. Its translation is CASSFPRGQGWTGELFF. The full variable domain, rest sourced from reference TRBV7-9 and TRBJ2-2, is DTGVSQNPRHKITKRGQNVTFRCDPISEHNRLYWYRQTLGQGPEFLTYFQNEAQLEKSRLLSDRFSAERPKGSFSTLEIQRTEQGDSAMYLCASSFPRGQGWTGELFFGEGSRLTVL.

Concerning this clone itself: A far bigger clonotype differs at one base, so this is likely a read error. This sample includes further DNA sequences coding for the same CDR3. The chain couples TRBV15 to TRBJ2-7; tentatively, D is TRBD1 or TRBD2 (6 bases each). The CDR3 is made up of 14 amino acids. Germline assignment: CDR1 LNHNV and CDR2 YYDKDF (reference sequence). The CDR3: CATSRERGRYEQYF. CDR3 sequence (DNA): TGTGCCACTAGCAGAGAACGGGGGCGGTACGAGCAGTACTTC. Based on the CDR3 plus reference TRBV15 and TRBJ2-7, the full variable domain is DAMVIQNPRYQVTQFGKPVTLSCSQTLNHNVMYWYQQKSSQAPKLLFHYYDKDFNNEADTPDNFQSRRPNTSFCFLDIRSPGLGDTAMYLCATSRERGRYEQYFGPGTRLTVT.

This sequence joins TRBV7-9 and TRBJ2-7; D call uncertain. Germline CDR1 and CDR2: SEHNR and FQNEAQ (reference sequence). CDR3 length: 13 amino acids. V shed 1 base and J shed 4 bases, with 8 bases lying between them. CDR3 loop: CASSLVARYEQYF. In DNA form, the CDR3 reads TGTGCCAGCAGCTTAGTTGCCCGGTACGAGCAGTACTTC.

This clone was counted only a few times. The gene calls are TRBV5-8 and TRBJ2-7, with 9 bases lining up with TRBD1. Per germline, CDR1 SGHTS and CDR2 YDEGEE. The V and J ends lost 2 bases and 6 bases, in that order; junction bases with no gene match: 9. The CDR3 runs 15 residues. The CDR3 DNA reads TGTGCCAGCAGCTTTATAGGACAGGGGTGGTCCGAGCAGTACTTC. This sequence encodes CASSFIGQGWSEQYF. The full variable domain, in which reference TRBV5-8 and TRBJ2-7 provide the parts outside the CDR3, is EAGVTQSPTHLIKTRGQQATLRCSPISGHTSVYWYQQALGLGLQFLLWYDEGEERNRGNFPPRFSGRQFPNYSSELNVNALELEDSALYLCASSFIGQGWSEQYFGPGTRLTVT.

The rearrangement uses TRBV6-5 and TRBJ2-1; possibly TRBD1 or TRBD2 for D (6 bases each). This CDR3 has 13 residues. CDR1 and CDR2 from the germline V gene are MNHEY and SVGAGI. Trimming took 5 bases from V and 15 from J, leaving 20 bases between them. As DNA, the CDR3 is TGTGCCAGCAGTCATCAGACACGGGGGCTAGCGTTCTTC. It encodes CASSHQTRGLAFF.